The 5 T cell receptor beta chains presented below share a single source sample, sequenced in a study of OX40 agonist ivuxolimab in advanced cancers. The protocol used for the library was the immunoSEQ multiplex PCR assay. The immuneACCESS repertoire file appears here via TCRdb, limited to in-frame rearrangements. These files lack a portion of the clones; in checked studies, under half of the deficit traces to unresolved V genes, and the cause of the others is not known. The sample yields 55,000 to 65,000 clones; roughly 84% were counted once. The biggest ten clones account for roughly 0.53% of the sample. The sequenced sample was CD4+ or CD8+ T cells sorted from blood, obtained in a trial of the OX40 agonist ivuxolimab. Receptors were obtained from an adult with an advanced solid tumor such as melanoma, head and neck, liver or kidney cancer.

The rearrangement uses TRBV19 and TRBJ2-1; no clear D. V lost 5 bases and J lost 4, with 3 bases in between. The CDR3 totals 11 residues. Per germline, CDR1 LNHDA and CDR2 SQIVND (reference sequence). The chain's CDR3 is CASSQYNEQFF. DNA for the CDR3: TGTGCCAGTAGTCAGTACAATGAGCAGTTCTTC.

The chain recombines TRBV10-3 with TRBJ2-6; 12 bases agree with TRBD1. The trim removed 10 bases at V and 3 bases at J, leaving 10 bases unmatched. Germline CDR1 is ENHRY and CDR2 is SYGVKD. The CDR3 covers 17 residues. The CDR3 coding sequence is TGTGCCAGCACTAGGGGACAGGGGGCGCGTGGGGCCAACGTCCTGACTTTC. Translated, it gives CASTRGQGARGANVLTF.

The table lists this clone with a count of one. The V and J genes are TRBV5-1 and TRBJ2-7, with 8 bases lining up with TRBD1. V lost 4 bases, J lost 4 bases, and 10 bases stayed unmatched. Germline CDR1 and CDR2: SGHRS and YFSETQ. CDR3 length: 15 residues. CDR3 loop: CASSIGQGDLYEQYF. DNA of the CDR3: TGCGCCAGCAGCATCGGACAGGGCGACCTTTACGAGCAGTACTTC.

The rearrangement uses TRBV25-1 and TRBJ2-5; possibly TRBD2 for D (5 bases). The ends were cut back, 5 bases at V and 5 bases at J, with 12 bases in the middle. The CDR3 runs 13 residues. Germline assignment: CDR1 MGHDK and CDR2 SYGVNS. CDR3 loop: CASSLPSGETQYF. The CDR3 DNA is TGTGCCAGCAGTTTGCCTTCGGGGGAGACCCAGTACTTC.

This clone appeared a few times. The chain employs TRBV25-1 and TRBJ1-4; D not certain. The CDR3 sequence is 13 residues long. Germline assignment: CDR1 MGHDK and CDR2 SYGVNS. The ends were cut back, 0 bases at V and 7 bases at J, with 6 bases in the middle. DNA of the CDR3: TGTGCCAGCAGTGAATATATAGGTGAAAAACTGTTTTTT. This codes for CASSEYIGEKLFF.